A single sample is the source of the 8 T cell receptor beta chains below, sequenced in a study of Ad26.COV2.S vaccination and SARS-CoV-2 variants. TCRdb keeps only in-frame clones here, not all; method: immunoSEQ multiplex PCR. The table records fewer than 300,000 clones, 87% of them present only once. As for treatment: 15 to 20 received Ad26.COV2.S at low or high dose, single or two shots; about 5 received placebo; per-sample allocation not given. After the first vaccine or placebo injection, samples were drawn on day 63. This specimen was peripheral blood, taken in a trial of Ad26.COV2.S vaccine versus placebo. The origin of the receptors is a person between 18 and 65 years old who received the Ad26.COV2.S COVID-19 vaccine or a placebo.

The V and J genes are TRBV9 and TRBJ2-3; TRBD2 agrees at 14 bases. Germline V CDR1 and CDR2: SGDLS, YYNGEE. V lost 4 bases, J lost 4 bases, and 5 bases stayed unmatched. The CDR3 is 16 residues long. CDR3 in DNA: TGTGCCAGCAGCCCACGACTAGCGGGGGGGCCAGATACGCAGTATTTT. Translating gives CASSPRLAGGPDTQYF.

V usage is TRBV6-2 or TRBV6-3 and J usage is TRBJ2-2, with D unresolved. The CDR3 sequence is 13 residues long. Germline V lookup: CDR1 MNHEY, CDR2 SVGEGT. Trimming took 2 bases from V and 3 from J, leaving 4 bases between them. For the CDR3, the DNA is TGTGCCAGCAGTTACCTGTACACCGGGGAGCTGTTTTTT. Protein sequence: CASSYLYTGELFF.

Here the CDR3 reads CASKSVPTQNYGYTF. The DNA of the CDR3 is TGTGCCAGCAAGTCAGTCCCGACACAGAACTATGGCTACACCTTC. This rearrangement joins TRBV11-2 to TRBJ1-2; the D is unclear. V was shortened by 7 bases and J by 2 bases, with 17 bases between the two germline ends. The CDR3 covers 15 residues. Germline V gene sequence: CDR1 SGHAT, CDR2 FQNNGV.

The CDR3 loop is CASSQDRRARGQETQYF. In nucleotides, the CDR3 is TGTGCCAGCAGCCAAGACCGAAGGGCCAGGGGACAAGAGACCCAGTACTTC. This sequence joins TRBV14 and TRBJ2-5, with D possibly being TRBD1 (6 bases). CDR1 and CDR2 from the germline V gene are SGHDN and FVKESK. CDR3 size: 17 residues. The V end lost 0 bases, the J end lost 2 bases, and 16 bases lay between the germline ends.

This clone was detected only a few times. This chain's CDR3 is CASSTQGIDSPLHF. Here the CDR3 DNA reads TGTGCCAGCAGCACCCAGGGGATCGATTCACCCCTCCACTTT. This rearrangement joins TRBV9 to TRBJ1-6; perhaps TRBD1 as D (6 bases). The CDR3 extends over 14 amino acids. V was cut by 4 bases and J by 8 bases, with 13 bases left in between. Germline loops: CDR1 SGDLS, CDR2 YYNGEE.

A single count supports this clone. This chain joins TRBV6-5 and TRBJ2-2; TRBD1 might be the D (5 bases). Germline assignment: CDR1 MNHEY and CDR2 SVGAGI. Trimming stripped 0 bases from V and 2 bases from J, with 7 bases between. There are 15 residues in the CDR3. For the CDR3, the DNA is TGTGCCAGCAGTTACTCAAGGGGTAACACCGGGGAGCTGTTTTTT. Its translation is CASSYSRGNTGELFF.

The genes are TRBV9 and TRBJ2-7; no firm D call. From germline, CDR1 is SGDLS and CDR2 YYNGEE. The CDR3 sequence is 11 residues long. Trimming stripped 0 bases from V and 3 bases from J, with 1 base between. CDR3 loop: CASSVDYEQYF. For the CDR3, the DNA is TGTGCCAGCAGCGTAGACTACGAGCAGTACTTC.

This chain links TRBV29-1 with TRBJ2-1, with 14 bases fitting TRBD2. This CDR3 comprises 16 residues. Trimming took 3 bases from V and 2 from J; bases not matched to a gene: 3. Per germline, CDR1 SQVTM and CDR2 ANQGSEA. Written as DNA, the CDR3 is TGCAGCGTTGAGGGACTAGCGGGAGTAACCTACAATGAGCAGTTCTTC. Its protein is CSVEGLAGVTYNEQFF.